This T cell receptor (beta chain) was observed in a study of blood T cells in healthy people across ages. In the study overall: Per two T cells, about one barcoded beta molecule was captured through template switching.

CDR3 length equals 15 residues. Germline CDR1 is DFQATT and CDR2 is SNEGSKA (reference sequence). The V and J ends lost 6 bases and 1 base, in that order; junction bases with no gene match: 4. Every participating donor contributed about 10 milliliters of peripheral blood through a draw. Through a sample-barcoded 5' primer and a J-beta primer mix, a second PCR was run for roughly 7 to 11 cycles. TCRdb reanalysed the 5' RACE reads using MiXCR and keeps one entry per CDR3 protein. Among a few hundred thousand distinct CDR3 sequences, approximately 47% were seen once, and the ten largest hold approximately 51%.

The specimen was blood. The chain uses TRBV20-1 and TRBJ2-4; 12 nucleotides match TRBD1. This TCR derives from a man aged 55 to 70 in good health. CDR3 loop: CSADGTGGAKNIQYF. In DNA form, the CDR3 reads TGCAGTGCCGATGGGACAGGGGGCGCCAAAAACATTCAGTACTTC.